The text below deals with one T cell receptor (beta chain). Antigen unknown. These data are taken from a study of radiotherapy plus CTLA-4 blockade in lung cancer. CDR1 MNHNS and CDR2 SASEGT come from the germline V gene. V was trimmed by 1 base and J by 10 bases, leaving 16 bases between them. This CDR3 is built from 14 residues. Profiled with immunoSEQ multiplex PCR; TCRdb holds only in-frame clones, not every one. The table includes nearly 110,000 clones, approximately 81% detected once. Study-level findings and limits: Blood saw expansion of tumor-derived TCR clones after radiotherapy plus ipilimumab.

The sequencing here drew on peripheral blood, taken from a patient treated with radiotherapy plus ipilimumab. The rearrangement links TRBV6-1 to TRBJ1-1; weak D call: TRBD1 (5 bases). The receptor comes from a human donor with non-small cell lung cancer that progressed on radiotherapy plus ipilimumab. Some clones in this sample may be carry-over from other donors' samples. The CDR3 region is CASSEGVASRGAFF. CDR3 bases: TGTGCCAGCAGTGAAGGGGTAGCATCTAGGGGAGCTTTCTTT.